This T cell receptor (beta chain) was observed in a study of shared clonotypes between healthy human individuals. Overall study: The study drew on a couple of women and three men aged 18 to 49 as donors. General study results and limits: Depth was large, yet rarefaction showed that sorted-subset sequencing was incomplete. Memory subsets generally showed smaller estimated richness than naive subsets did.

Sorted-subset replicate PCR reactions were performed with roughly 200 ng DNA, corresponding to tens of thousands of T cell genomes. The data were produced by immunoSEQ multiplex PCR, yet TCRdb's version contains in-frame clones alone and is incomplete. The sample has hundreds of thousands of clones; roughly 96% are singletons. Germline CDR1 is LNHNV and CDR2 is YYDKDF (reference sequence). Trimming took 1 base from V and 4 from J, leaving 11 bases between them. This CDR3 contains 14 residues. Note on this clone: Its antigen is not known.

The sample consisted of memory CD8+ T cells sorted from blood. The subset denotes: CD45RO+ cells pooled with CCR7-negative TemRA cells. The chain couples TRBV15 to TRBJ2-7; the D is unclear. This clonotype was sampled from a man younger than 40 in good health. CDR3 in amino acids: CATSRGQSFYEQYF. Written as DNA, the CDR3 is TGTGCCACCAGCAGAGGTCAAAGCTTTTACGAGCAGTACTTC. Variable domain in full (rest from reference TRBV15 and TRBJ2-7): DAMVIQNPRYQVTQFGKPVTLSCSQTLNHNVMYWYQQKSSQAPKLLFHYYDKDFNNEADTPDNFQSRRPNTSFCFLDIRSPGLGDTAMYLCATSRGQSFYEQYFGPGTRLTVT.